This TCR beta chain comes out of a study of cytomegalovirus exposure and HLA in healthy donors. Study-wide findings and caveats: In vitro confirmation showed a few CMV-associated chains to be CMV antigen specific. Clusters of TCRs from the first cohort tended to co-occur in the 120 validation repertoires (as a later analysis found).

This clone has a single count. The antigen is unknown. TCRdb keeps only in-frame clones here, not all; method: immunoSEQ multiplex PCR. The sample consists of about 220,000 clones, roughly 88% of them appearing once. The germline V gene encodes CDR1 SGHNT and CDR2 YYREEE (reference sequence). This CDR3 spans 14 amino acids. The sequence was obtained from a woman in her 30s in good health and CMV-seropositive. This sequence joins TRBV5-4 and TRBJ2-2, with D maybe TRBD1 (6 bases). The assigned J gene may be wrong: the sequence end matches TRBJ1-3 better. The sequenced sample was PBMCs. In DNA, the CDR3 is TGTGCCAGCAGTCGGGGGACAACGGCAAACACCATATATTTT. Amino acid sequence: CASSRGTTANTIYF.